One and the same sample provided the 2 T cell receptor beta chains below, sequenced in a study of identical twins. TCRdb re-derived calls from the 5' RACE reads in MiXCR, one entry per CDR3 protein. The sample carries under 250,000 distinct CDR3 sequences, 7.5% recorded once. This sample was shared with a second study, whose subject was yellow fever vaccine responses in identical twins.

The sequenced material came from memory (CD45RO+) T cells sorted from blood. These TCRs come from a young woman in good health.

This clonotype was detected only a few times. The genes are TRBV6-1 and TRBJ2-5; TRBD2 aligns across 10 bases. This CDR3 region has 17 residues. V shed 4 bases, J shed 4 bases, and the junction held 12 bases outside the gene matches. In germline, CDR1 is MNHNS, CDR2 SASEGT. This chain's CDR3 is CASSGLAGVPGGETQYF. In DNA form, the CDR3 reads TGTGCCAGCAGTGGACTAGCGGGCGTTCCGGGCGGAGAGACCCAGTACTTC.

This clonotype came up many times. The rearrangement links TRBV6-4 to TRBJ2-3; no clear D gene. Germline V gene lookup returns CDR1 MRHNA and CDR2 SNTAGT. The ends were cut back, 4 bases at V and 0 bases at J, with 5 bases in the middle. The CDR3 extends over 13 amino acids. As DNA, the CDR3 is TGTGCCAGCAGTGTCACTAGCACAGATACGCAGTATTTT. Translating gives CASSVTSTDTQYF.